The 8 T cell receptor beta chains below all came from one sample that was sequenced in a study of blood T cell repertoires in COVID-19. Method: immunoSEQ multiplex PCR; TCRdb's copy keeps in-frame clones and lacks some. Found here are about 130,000 clones, roughly three quarters of them singletons; the top ten hold 15% to 25%. The sample was peripheral blood. The origin of the receptors is a man at least 80 years old with acute or convalescent COVID-19.

This clone came up once. The genes are TRBV6-2 or TRBV6-3 and TRBJ2-5, with a tentative D call TRBD1 (6 bases). The germline gives CDR1 MNHEY, CDR2 SVGEGT. V lost 4 bases to trimming and J lost 7 bases, with 25 bases between them. This CDR3 has 17 residues. As DNA, the CDR3 is TGTGCCAGCAGTTCATCCGGGACAATCCTATCCTCCGGGACCCAGTACTTC. Translated: CASSSSGTILSSGTQYF.

The J gene is TRBJ2-2, the V gene TRBV5-6, with D uncertain. The V gene's germline CDR1 is SGHDT and CDR2 YYEEEE. The V gene lost 3 bases and the J gene lost 3 bases, with 3 bases spanning the gap. This CDR3 is built from 12 residues. CDR3 nucleotide sequence: TGTGCCAGCAGCTCGGACACCGGGGAGCTGTTTTTT. Amino acids: CASSSDTGELFF.

The chain carries TRBV5-1 and TRBJ1-1; D may be TRBD1 (6 bases). Trimming shortened V by 3 bases and J by 1 base, and 7 bases separated the two germline ends. This CDR3 has 13 amino acids. From germline, CDR1 is SGHRS and CDR2 YFSETQ. CDR3 in DNA: TGCGCCAGCAGCTGGACAGAGAACACTGAAGCTTTCTTT. Amino acid sequence: CASSWTENTEAFF. The complete variable domain, with remaining parts taken from reference TRBV5-1 and TRBJ1-1, reads KAGVTQTPRYLIKTRGQQVTLSCSPISGHRSVSWYQQTPGQGLQFLFEYFSETQRNKGNFPGRFSGRQFSNSRSEMNVSTLELGDSALYLCASSWTENTEAFFGQGTRLTVV.

The chain has TRBV29-1 and TRBJ2-7, with a weak D call TRBD2 (6 bases). Trimming stripped 6 bases from V and 2 bases from J, with 11 bases between. This CDR3 has 12 residues. The germline gives CDR1 SQVTM, CDR2 ANQGSEA. CDR3 residues: CSVKEGPYEQYF. The CDR3 DNA reads as TGCAGCGTAAAGGAGGGGCCCTACGAGCAGTACTTC.

CDR3 bases: TGTGCCAGCAGGGGACAGGGGCCGTCTCAGCCCCAGCATTTT. This sequence encodes CASRGQGPSQPQHF. The chain has TRBV6-5 and TRBJ1-5; 10 positions agree with TRBD1. V was clipped by 6 bases and J by 6 bases; unmatched bases: 5. Germline CDR1 reads MNHEY; CDR2 reads SVGAGI. This CDR3 comprises 14 residues.

This clone was recorded once. The chain uses TRBV19 and TRBJ2-1; perhaps TRBD2 as D (7 bases). Germline CDR1 and CDR2: LNHDA and SQIVND (reference sequence). With 6 bases removed from V and 0 bases from J, the gap between germline ends came to 15 bases. The CDR3 length is 16 residues. This CDR3 is CASSPGGGRSYNEQFF. CDR3 in DNA: TGTGCCAGTAGCCCTGGGGGGGGCCGCTCCTACAATGAGCAGTTCTTC.

The rearrangement joins TRBV7-8 to TRBJ2-1; D is uncertain. The ends were cut back, 6 bases at V and 8 bases at J, with 14 bases in the middle. Germline-derived CDR1 and CDR2 are SGHVS and FQNEAQ. The CDR3 has 13 residues. DNA of the CDR3: TGTGCCAGCAGTCGCACCGAGGTGTATGAGCAGTTCTTC. This gives the protein CASSRTEVYEQFF. Full variable domain (outside the CDR3, taken from reference TRBV7-8 and TRBJ2-1): GAGVSQSPRYKVAKRGQDVALRCDPISGHVSLFWYQQALGQGPEFLTYFQNEAQLDKSGLPSDRFFAERPEGSVSTLKIQRTQQEDSAVYLCASSRTEVYEQFFGPGTRLTVL.

V usage is TRBV2 and J usage is TRBJ2-1; 13 bases match TRBD2. The CDR3 contains 15 residues. Trimming removed 10 bases from V and 2 bases from J; junction bases left unmatched: 5. Germline V CDR1 and CDR2: SNHLY, FYNNEI. CDR3 amino acids: CATRTSGGTYNEQFF. The CDR3 region has the DNA TGTGCCACCAGGACTAGCGGGGGTACCTACAATGAGCAGTTCTTC.